These 12 T cell receptor beta chains came from one sample sequenced in a study of blood T cell repertoires in COVID-19. TCRdb's table, derived via immunoSEQ multiplex PCR, lists solely in-frame clones and lacks some. This table has fewer than 200,000 clones, approximately 86% appearing once. Sequences were obtained from PBMCs or T cells enriched from blood (not recorded which). The receptors shown here come from a man between 60 and 75 years old who had recovered from COVID-19.

The CDR3 DNA reads TGTGCCAGCAGTGAAGCGCTGGCTAATTCACCCCTCCACTTT. Its translation: CASSEALANSPLHF. V usage is TRBV6-1 and J usage is TRBJ1-6; D is undetermined. With 0 bases removed from V and 6 bases from J, the gap between germline ends came to 6 bases. Per germline, CDR1 MNHNS and CDR2 SASEGT. This CDR3 is built from 14 residues.

This clone was recorded only once. CDR3 bases: TGTGCCAGCAAAGATAGGGGGAGGGCCGGAGAGACCCAGTACTTC. Its protein is CASKDRGRAGETQYF. This rearrangement joins TRBV19 to TRBJ2-5; weak D call: TRBD2 (7 bases). This CDR3 is built from 15 residues. Trimming took 9 bases from V and 4 from J, leaving 21 bases between them. Germline CDR1 reads LNHDA; CDR2 reads SQIVND (reference sequence).

In this sample, this clone turned up a few times. The chain has TRBV5-1 and TRBJ2-1; TRBD1 might be the D (6 bases). The CDR3 extends over 13 amino acids. The ends were cut back, 0 bases at V and 5 bases at J, with 6 bases in the middle. Looked up from germline, CDR1 is SGHRS and CDR2 is YFSETQ. This chain's CDR3 is CASSLGQDNEQFF. The CDR3 DNA is TGCGCCAGCAGCTTGGGACAGGACAATGAGCAGTTCTTC.

This sequence joins TRBV15 and TRBJ1-5; weak D call: TRBD1 (5 bases). From germline, CDR1 is LNHNV and CDR2 YYDKDF (reference sequence). V was clipped by 0 bases and J by 0 bases, with 12 bases between them. CDR3 length: 17 residues. CDR3 DNA: TGTGCCACCAGCAGAGAAGAACAGGACTATAGCAATCAGCCCCAGCATTTT. It codes for CATSREEQDYSNQPQHF.

V gene TRBV2 combines with J gene TRBJ1-5, with TRBD1 as a possible D gene (6 bases). The CDR3 contains 15 residues. From germline, CDR1 is SNHLY and CDR2 FYNNEI. V was shortened by 2 bases and J by 0 bases, with 8 bases between the two germline ends. The DNA of the CDR3 is TGTGCCAGCAGTGAAAGGGACATTAGCAATCAGCCCCAGCATTTT. Amino acids: CASSERDISNQPQHF. Supplemented by reference TRBV2 and TRBJ1-5, the full variable domain reads EPEVTQTPSHQVTQMGQEVILRCVPISNHLYFYWYRQILGQKVEFLVSFYNNEISEKSEIFDDQFSVERPDGSNFTLKIRSTKLEDSAMYFCASSERDISNQPQHFGDGTRLSIL.

Only a few counts were recorded for this clone. This chain connects TRBV7-3 to TRBJ1-1, with D unresolved. The CDR3 has 14 residues. The V end lost 6 bases, the J end lost 1 base, and 12 bases lay between the germline ends. The germline CDR1 and CDR2 sequences are SGHTA and FQGTGA. This chain's CDR3 is CASRYLGPNTEAFF. DNA for the CDR3: TGTGCCAGCAGGTACCTCGGTCCGAACACTGAAGCTTTCTTT.

This clone was seen just once. The chain employs TRBV24-1 and TRBJ2-3; D remains unclear. The CDR3 is 14 residues long. V dropped 4 bases and J dropped 2 bases, with 9 bases sitting between them. Germline assignment: CDR1 KGHDR and CDR2 SFDVKD. This CDR3 is CATSEAQNTDTQYF. DNA for the CDR3: TGTGCCACCAGTGAGGCTCAGAACACAGATACGCAGTATTTT.

The rearrangement links TRBV27 to TRBJ2-7, with 11 bases matching TRBD2. V was clipped by 6 bases and J by 4 bases; unmatched bases: 8. CDR3 length equals 15 residues. Germline-derived CDR1 and CDR2 are MNHEY and SMNVEV (reference sequence). CDR3 DNA: TGTGCCAGCAGCCTAGCGGGGGGTTTAGAATACGAGCAGTACTTC. Protein product: CASSLAGGLEYEQYF.

The V call is TRBV27, the J call TRBJ1-1; D is undetermined. CDR1 and CDR2 (germline): MNHEY, SMNVEV (reference sequence). The CDR3 runs 17 residues. V lost 0 bases and J lost 0, with 14 bases in between. The CDR3 DNA sequence: TGTGCCAGCAGTTTATCGAGGGCAAAAAAGGTGAACACTGAAGCTTTCTTT. Translation gives CASSLSRAKKVNTEAFF.

The chain has TRBV15 and TRBJ1-5, with D possibly TRBD1 on 6 matching bases. V was cut by 5 bases and J by 3 bases, with 17 bases left in between. The germline V gene encodes CDR1 LNHNV and CDR2 YYDKDF (reference sequence). The CDR3 length is 16 residues. Written as DNA, the CDR3 is TGTGCCACCAGCCCCCTCGCCGGACAGCACAATCAGCCCCAGCATTTT. Encoded protein: CATSPLAGQHNQPQHF.

The V call is TRBV6-4, the J call TRBJ2-1, with unresolved D. This CDR3 is built from 14 residues. Germline CDR1 MRHNA, CDR2 SNTAGT. V shed 6 bases and J shed 3 bases, with 12 bases lying between them. The CDR3 region is CASSTEISYNEQFF. DNA for the CDR3: TGTGCCAGCAGCACGGAGATTAGCTACAATGAGCAGTTCTTC.

This clone has a single count. The chain carries TRBV29-1 and TRBJ2-1; 10 positions agree with TRBD1. The CDR3 sequence is 14 residues long. Germline trimming cut 8 bases from V and 4 bases from J; bases unmatched to any gene: 8. The germline CDR1 and CDR2 sequences are SQVTM and ANQGSEA. The CDR3 sequence is CSSRDRGMYNEQFF. The CDR3 DNA follows: TGCAGCTCCAGGGACAGGGGCATGTACAATGAGCAGTTCTTC.